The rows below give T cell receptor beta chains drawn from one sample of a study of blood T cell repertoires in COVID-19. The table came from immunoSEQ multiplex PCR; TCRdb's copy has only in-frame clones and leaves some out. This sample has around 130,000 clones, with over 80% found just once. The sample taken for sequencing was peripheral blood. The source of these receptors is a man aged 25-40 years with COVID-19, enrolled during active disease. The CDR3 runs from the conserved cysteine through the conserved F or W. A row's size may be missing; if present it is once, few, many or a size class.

CASSVSGSSYNEQFF TRBV9 - TRBJ2-1
CASSALGGNSPLHF TRBV2 - TRBJ1-6
CASSFALPASGRVNEQFF TRBV28 - TRBJ2-1
CASTSRGQGMETQYF TRBV11-2 - TRBJ2-5
CASSSDRAQAFF TRBV5-1 once TRBJ1-1
CAGARQGAEDGYTF TRBV2 - TRBJ1-2
CASSPLRTGGGSYSGNTIYF TRBV6-6 - TRBJ1-3
CASSRPGLAGGRGETQYF TRBV2 - TRBJ2-5
CASSPGTGDSGELFF TRBV5-6 - TRBJ2-2
CATTGPGADTQYF TRBV24-1 - TRBJ2-3
CASSFPLADYNEQFF TRBV28 - TRBJ2-1
CAISGASTGAYEQYF TRBV10-3 - TRBJ2-7
CASSLVEGAGEKLFF TRBV7-2 - TRBJ1-4
CASSRGQSNEKLFF TRBV7-8 - TRBJ1-4
CASTLGQGYEQYF TRBV19 - TRBJ2-7
CASTSSVAGELFF TRBV12-3/TRBV12-4 - TRBJ2-2
CASTLWGAESTNEQFF TRBV28 - TRBJ2-1
CASSGDFSFYNEQFF TRBV2 - TRBJ2-1
CAISEPGQGSVQPQHF TRBV10-3 - TRBJ1-5
CASSVRGSGNTIYF TRBV7-2 - TRBJ1-3